The rows below give T cell receptor beta chains drawn from one sample of a study of blood T cell repertoires in COVID-19. The protocol was immunoSEQ multiplex PCR, while the TCRdb copy is restricted to in-frame clones and leaves out a portion. Of around 220,000 clones detected, about 88% appear once; the ten largest clones hold 2% to 2.5%. The sequenced material came from peripheral blood. These receptor sequences come from a woman aged 40 to 50 who had recovered from COVID-19. Each CDR3 is given with its conserved first and last residue. Fields, in order: clone size, J gene, V gene, D gene, CDR3 protein, CDR3 DNA. The D gene is left open where the match is weak. Not all rows give a size; the values are once, few, many and, for expanded clones, a class.

.,TRBJ1-2,TRBV18,.,CASSPTHANYGYTF,TGTGCCAGCTCACCGACACACGCTAACTATGGCTACACCTTC
.,TRBJ1-6,TRBV9,TRBD1,CASSGQGAQSPLHF,TGTGCCAGCAGCGGACAGGGGGCTCAATCACCCCTCCACTTT
.,TRBJ2-3,TRBV5-1,TRBD2,CASSRLAGGQGLSTDTQYF,TGCGCCAGCAGCAGACTAGCGGGGGGCCAGGGACTCAGCACAGATACGCAGTATTTT
.,TRBJ2-7,TRBV11-3,TRBD1,CASSRTGHGEQYF,TGTGCCAGCAGCCGGACAGGGCATGGCGAGCAGTACTTC
many,TRBJ2-1,TRBV29-1,TRBD2,CSVGSGEDNEQFF,TGCAGCGTTGGTAGCGGGGAAGACAATGAGCAGTTCTTC
.,TRBJ2-5,TRBV9,.,CASSVGPRVSEGETQYF,TGTGCCAGCAGCGTAGGGCCCCGGGTCTCAGAGGGAGAGACCCAGTACTTC
once,TRBJ2-1,TRBV12-5,TRBD1,CASGFGGQNNEQFF,TGTGCTAGTGGTTTTGGGGGACAGAACAATGAGCAGTTCTTC
.,TRBJ1-3,TRBV4-1,.,CASSQDLNARGLQGTIYF,TGCGCCAGCAGCCAAGACCTGAACGCGAGGGGGTTGCAAGGCACCATATATTTT
.,TRBJ1-6,TRBV6-2/TRBV6-3,.,CASSYVEAFENSPLHF,TGTGCCAGCAGTTACGTGGAGGCTTTTGAGAATTCACCCCTCCACTTT
once,TRBJ1-5,TRBV28,.,CASSWVGAYSNQPQHF,TGTGCCAGCAGTTGGGTAGGGGCTTATAGCAATCAGCCCCAGCATTTT
.,TRBJ1-4,TRBV9,TRBD1,CASSPTGTGRRSNEKLFF,TGTGCCAGCAGCCCGACAGGGACTGGGCGACGATCTAATGAAAAACTGTTTTTT
.,TRBJ2-7,TRBV6-5,TRBD2,CASTPGTSGNYEQYF,TGTGCCAGCACTCCCGGGACTAGCGGGAACTACGAGCAGTACTTC
.,TRBJ1-1,TRBV5-4,TRBD1,CASSLGQAEAFF,TGTGCCAGCAGCCTCGGACAGGCTGAAGCTTTCTTT
.,TRBJ2-1,TRBV30,TRBD2,CARTSGLYDEQFF,TGTGCCCGGACTAGCGGCCTTTACGATGAGCAGTTCTTC
.,TRBJ2-5,TRBV28,.,CASSSPPSVDAETQYF,TGTGCCAGCAGTTCGCCCCCTAGCGTCGACGCGGAGACCCAGTACTTC
.,TRBJ2-2,TRBV18,TRBD1,CASSYTGTGTTGELFF,TGTGCCAGCTCATACACCGGGACAGGGACCACCGGGGAGCTGTTTTTT
.,TRBJ2-1,TRBV30,TRBD2,CALGERLAGPYNEQFF,TGTGCCCTGGGAGAAAGGCTAGCGGGGCCCTACAATGAGCAGTTCTTC
.,TRBJ2-1,TRBV5-1,.,CASSLVLRGAAYNEQFF,TGCGCCAGCAGCTTAGTACTCCGGGGGGCCGCCTACAATGAGCAGTTCTTC
.,TRBJ2-5,TRBV5-1,TRBD2,CASRRGASGVEETQYF,TGCGCCAGCAGGCGGGGGGCTAGCGGGGTCGAAGAGACCCAGTACTTC
.,TRBJ2-7,TRBV5-4,TRBD2,CASSWGPSSGGYEQYF,TGTGCCAGCAGCTGGGGACCTTCGAGCGGGGGTTACGAGCAGTACTTC
.,TRBJ2-2,TRBV3-1/TRBV3-2,.,CASSQDLAVGELFF,TGTGCCAGCAGCCAAGATTTGGCCGTTGGGGAGCTGTTTTTT
.,TRBJ2-3,TRBV19,.,CASSIDGPTPTQYF,TGTGCCAGTAGTATAGATGGGCCCACACCTACGCAGTATTTT
.,TRBJ1-2,TRBV19,.,CASSPPSGRIRGYTF,TGTGCCAGTAGTCCGCCCTCAGGGCGGATTAGGGGCTACACCTTC
.,TRBJ2-7,TRBV6-5,TRBD1,CASSYAQGAEQYF,TGTGCCAGCAGTTACGCTCAGGGGGCCGAGCAGTACTTC
once,TRBJ2-7,TRBV2,TRBD1,CASSTGAYEQYF,TGTGCCAGCAGTACAGGGGCCTACGAGCAGTACTTC
.,TRBJ1-2,TRBV6-5,.,CASTKGSPRGYGYTF,TGTGCCAGCACTAAAGGTTCTCCCCGCGGCTATGGCTACACCTTC